These 24 T cell receptor beta chains came from one sample sequenced in a study of tumor-infiltrating lymphocytes in primary liver carcinoma. TCR beta cDNA was reverse-transcribed from roughly 0.45 ug of total RNA. The reaction used a constant-region primer and ProtoScript II reverse transcriptase. Generation of the TCR beta libraries relied on three nested multiplex PCR rounds using slightly modified ARM-PCR. Rounds one and two of PCR, each of about 10 cycles, were primed with TRBV1-TRBV30 forward primers and a C-beta reverse primer. TCRdb re-called the multiplex PCR reads through MiXCR, storing one row per CDR3 protein. The repertoire holds approximately 330,000 distinct CDR3 sequences, with less than 75% as singletons. Blood RNA originated from unsorted whole blood, with germline DNA additionally extracted. Sequenced: peripheral blood. These receptor sequences come from a man aged 40-49 years with primary liver carcinoma and hepatitis B virus infection.

This clonotype was recorded a few times. The chain links TRBV10-3 to TRBJ2-7; 10 nucleotides agree with TRBD2. CDR3 size: 13 residues. The V segment lost 11 bases and the J segment 3 bases; nucleotides outside the gene matches: 7. Germline values: CDR1 ENHRY, CDR2 SYGVKD. Here the CDR3 DNA reads TGTGCCGTATCTGGGACTAGCGACTACGAGCAGTACTTC. Translation gives CAVSGTSDYEQYF.

This clonotype was seen at least ten times. The chain has TRBV11-1 and TRBJ2-5; TRBD2 aligns across 15 bases. CDR1 is SGHAT, CDR2 FQDESV, per germline (reference sequence). The CDR3 is made up of 16 amino acids. The trim removed 5 bases at V and 5 bases at J, leaving 6 bases unmatched. The CDR3 loop reads CASSPIGLAGGETQYF. The DNA of the CDR3 is TGTGCCAGCAGCCCTATTGGACTAGCGGGAGGGGAGACCCAGTACTTC. Combining the CDR3 with reference TRBV11-1 and TRBJ2-5 gives the whole variable domain EAEVAQSPRYKITEKSQAVAFWCDPISGHATLYWYRQILGQGPELLVQFQDESVVDDSQLPKDRFSAERLKGVDSTLKIQPAELGDSAMYLCASSPIGLAGGETQYFGPGTRLLVL.

A word on this clonotype: A read error may be the cause here, since a much bigger clone is one base away. The chain carries TRBV6-6 and TRBJ1-5; 7 positions match TRBD1. The tail of the sequence fits TRBJ2-3 better, so the J call may be wrong. The CDR3 contains 15 residues. CDR1 is MNHNY, CDR2 SVGAGI, per germline (reference sequence). CDR3 sequence reads: CASSYDRAGNQPQYF. CDR3 sequence (DNA): TGTGCCAGCAGTTACGACAGGGCTGGCAATCAGCCCCAGTATTTT.

V gene TRBV18 combines with J gene TRBJ2-5, with D uncertain. Germline V CDR1 and CDR2: KGHSH, LQKENI. This CDR3 region has 12 residues. V dropped 2 bases and J dropped 5 bases, with 6 bases sitting between them. The CDR3 protein is CASSPVPETQYF. CDR3 DNA sequence: TGTGCCAGCTCACCAGTTCCGGAGACCCAGTACTTC.

The J gene is TRBJ1-1, the V gene TRBV28, with D possibly being TRBD1 (5 bases). This CDR3 spans 16 amino acids. Trimming removed 5 bases from V and 2 bases from J, with 18 bases in between. The germline CDR1 and CDR2 sequences are MDHEN and SYDVKM. The CDR3 bases are TGTGCCAGCAGTCCCATCGGCCAGGGTCTAAACACTGAAGCTTTCTTT. It specifies CASSPIGQGLNTEAFF. Variable domain in full (rest from reference TRBV28 and TRBJ1-1): DVKVTQSSRYLVKRTGEKVFLECVQDMDHENMFWYRQDPGLGLRLIYFSYDVKMKEKGDIPEGYSVSREKKERFSLILESASTNQTSMYLCASSPIGQGLNTEAFFGQGTRLTVV.

About this clonotype itself: A single base separates this from a much larger clone, so it may be a read error. The gene calls are TRBV4-1 and TRBJ2-5, with 7 bases that match TRBD2. The junction had 5 bases not matched to a gene; V was cut back by 3 bases and J by 4 bases. CDR3 length: 14 amino acids. The V gene's germline CDR1 is MGHRA and CDR2 YSYEKL. CDR3 region: CASSHGASGETQYF. CDR3 bases: TGCGCCAGCAGCCACGGGGCTAGCGGAGAGACCCAGTACTTC.

The rearrangement links TRBV28 to TRBJ1-4; the match to TRBD1 covers 8 bases. Germline assignment: CDR1 MDHEN and CDR2 SYDVKM. J was trimmed by 8 bases and V by 10 bases; bases with no gene match: 12. This CDR3 comprises 14 residues. CDR3 nucleotide sequence: TGTGCCAACAGCTCGACAGGGGATGGCGAAAAACTGTTTTTT. It specifies CANSSTGDGEKLFF.

The chain links TRBV24-1 to TRBJ2-1; perhaps TRBD2 as D (6 bases). Germline lookup yields CDR1 KGHDR and CDR2 SFDVKD. The ends were cut back, 7 bases at V and 2 bases at J, with 14 bases in the middle. This CDR3 region has 15 residues. The CDR3 loop reads CATRGAGPAYNEQFF. In DNA form, the CDR3 reads TGTGCCACCAGAGGGGCGGGACCCGCCTACAATGAGCAGTTCTTC.

The chain joins TRBV4-3 to TRBJ1-5; D is ambiguous. Germline V lookup: CDR1 LGHNA, CDR2 YSLEER. The ends were cut back, 4 bases at V and 5 bases at J, with 15 bases in the middle. The CDR3 length is 15 residues. The CDR3 region is CASSLDTSRDQPQHF. DNA of the CDR3: TGCGCCAGCAGCCTAGATACGTCCCGGGATCAGCCCCAGCATTTT.

On this clonotype: The junction does not match germline at one end; this may be a read error. The chain combines TRBV11-2 with TRBJ2-5; D is uncertain. The CDR3 is 15 amino acids. The germline gives CDR1 SGHAT, CDR2 FQNNGV. The CDR3, as DNA: TGTGCCAGCTGCCCCGGATATATGAAAGAAGAGACCCAATACTTC. Its protein product is CASCPGYMKEETQYF.

A remark on this clonotype: Since a much larger clone is just one base distant, this may be a read error. J is TRBJ2-3 and V is TRBV6-1; D remains ambiguous. CDR1 MNHNS and CDR2 SASEGT come from the germline V gene. The CDR3 runs to 14 residues. CDR3 in DNA: TGTGCCCGCAGTGAAGGGCTCGGCACAGATACGCAGTATTTT. Translating it yields CARSEGLGTDTQYF.

Remarks on this clonotype: A read error may explain this, as a much larger clone is one base away. The chain joins TRBV6-5 to TRBJ1-3; D unresolved. Germline CDR1 is MNHEY and CDR2 is SVGAGI. CDR3 length: 12 residues. In DNA form, the CDR3 reads TGTACCAGCAGTGGAGCTGGAAACACCATATATTTT. This gives the protein CTSSGAGNTIYF.

To note about this clonotype: The germline gene is not matched at one end of the junction; a read error may be the cause. V usage is TRBV5-5 and J usage is TRBJ2-1; TRBD2 agrees at 9 bases. In germline, CDR1 is SGHKS, CDR2 YYEKEE (reference sequence). The CDR3 runs to 17 residues. The CDR3 protein is CDSSMVAAGGSYDEQFF. The DNA of the CDR3 is TGTGACAGCAGCATGGTCGCAGCGGGAGGTTCCTACGATGAGCAGTTCTTC.

A note on this clonotype: One end of the junction varies from germline; a read error may be responsible. The V call is TRBV11-1, the J call TRBJ2-1; D possibly corresponds to TRBD2 (5 bases). The CDR3 has 15 amino acids. Germline assignment: CDR1 SGHAT and CDR2 FQDESV (reference sequence). CDR3 sequence: CDSSSRGSAYNEQFF. The DNA of the CDR3 is TGTGACAGCAGCTCGAGAGGGAGTGCCTACAATGAGCAGTTCTTC.

The chain has TRBV5-1 and TRBJ2-3; possibly TRBD2 for D (6 bases). From germline, CDR1 is SGHRS and CDR2 YFSETQ. Trimming took 4 bases from V and 0 from J, leaving 12 bases between them. The CDR3 covers 15 residues. CDR3 amino acids: CASSHSGTSTDTQYF. The CDR3 nucleotides read TGCGCCAGCAGCCATAGCGGAACCAGCACAGATACGCAGTATTTT.

This clonotype showed up just a few times. The conserved phenylalanine or tryptophan is not found at the CDR3 terminus, so this likely reflects a read error. The chain links TRBV11-2 to TRBJ2-4; tentatively, D is TRBD1 or TRBD2 (6 bases each). V dropped 1 base and J dropped 4 bases, with 14 bases sitting between them. The germline gives CDR1 SGHAT, CDR2 FQNNGV. This CDR3 spans 16 amino acids. For the CDR3, the DNA is TGTGCCAGCAGCTTAGGGGGACACCTAGCGAAAAACATTCAGTACTTA. This codes for CASSLGGHLAKNIQYL.

Concerning this clonotype itself: Compared with germline, one end of the junction differs, possibly owing to a read error. The chain uses TRBV6-5 and TRBJ1-5; D gene ambiguous. CDR1 and CDR2 (germline): MNHEY, SVGAGI. This CDR3 region has 14 residues. The CDR3 protein is CASSYSNDNQTQHF. CDR3 in DNA: TGTGCCAGCAGTTATTCTAATGACAATCAGACCCAGCATTTT.

Only a few counts were recorded for this clonotype. One junction end does not reproduce the germline sequence, and a read error may be involved. The rearrangement uses TRBV14 and TRBJ2-7; 7 bases are a match to TRBD1. From germline, CDR1 is SGHDN and CDR2 FVKESK. This CDR3 is 13 amino acids long. DNA for the CDR3: TGTGCCAGCAGCGAAGACAGGGTCTACGAGCAGTACTTC. Translation: CASSEDRVYEQYF.

A single count supports this clonotype. The V gene is TRBV11-1, the J gene TRBJ2-7; weak D call: TRBD2 (5 bases). Trimming pared 5 bases from V and 6 bases from J, leaving 20 bases between. This CDR3 comprises 15 residues. From germline, CDR1 is SGHAT and CDR2 FQDESV (reference sequence). In DNA, the CDR3 is TGTGCCAGCAGCCAGAGCCGCTTACTAGGTGGCGAGCAGTACTTC. The encoded protein is CASSQSRLLGGEQYF.

Concerning this clonotype itself: Without the conserved terminal phenylalanine or tryptophan, this CDR3 likely stems from a read error. This chain links TRBV6-2 or TRBV6-3 with TRBJ1-5; unclear D gene. The CDR3 sequence is 15 residues long. V lost 5 bases and J 4 bases, leaving 15 bases between the germline ends. The germline gives CDR1 MNHEY, CDR2 SVGEGT. The CDR3 DNA reads as TGTGCCAGCAGTCCCGAGACTTTACAGAATCAGCCCCAGCATTGT. This translates into CASSPETLQNQPQHC.

A word on this clonotype: Compared with germline, one end of the junction differs, possibly owing to a read error. The chain has TRBV11-2 and TRBJ2-7; D gene ambiguous. Germline CDR1 is SGHAT and CDR2 is FQNNGV. The CDR3 consists of 12 residues. CDR3 DNA: TGTGCCAGCAGCTTGAATCAAGACGACCAGCACTTC. Protein: CASSLNQDDQHF.

This clonotype was recorded a few times. This sequence may be a read error, since a much larger clone differs from it by one base. The chain uses TRBV6-6 and TRBJ2-1; 12 bases map to TRBD2. There are 16 residues in the CDR3. Germline assignment: CDR1 MNHNY and CDR2 SVGAGI (reference sequence). The CDR3 here is CASSPTSGRFYNEQLF. The CDR3 DNA sequence: TGTGCCAGCAGTCCTACTAGCGGGAGGTTCTACAATGAGCAGCTCTTC.

This clonotype has more than one count but fewer than ten. The chain has TRBV7-9 and TRBJ1-5; D is possibly TRBD1 (6 bases). Per the germline V gene, CDR1 is SEHNR and CDR2 is FQNEAQ (reference sequence). This CDR3 contains 15 residues. V dropped 2 bases and J dropped 1 base, with 9 bases sitting between them. This CDR3 is CASSLSGQSNQPQHF. The CDR3 DNA is TGTGCCAGCAGCTTATCAGGACAGAGCAATCAGCCCCAGCATTTT.

Comment on this clonotype: Since no conserved phenylalanine or tryptophan closes the CDR3, a read error is the likely cause. This rearrangement joins TRBV6-2 or TRBV6-3 to TRBJ1-5; tentative D call: TRBD1 (5 bases). The CDR3 is made up of 15 amino acids. The V gene's germline CDR1 is MNHEY and CDR2 SVGEGT. In DNA, the CDR3 is TGTGCCAGCACCCTTGACAGTTATAGCAATCGGCCCCAGCATCTT. This codes for CASTLDSYSNRPQHL.